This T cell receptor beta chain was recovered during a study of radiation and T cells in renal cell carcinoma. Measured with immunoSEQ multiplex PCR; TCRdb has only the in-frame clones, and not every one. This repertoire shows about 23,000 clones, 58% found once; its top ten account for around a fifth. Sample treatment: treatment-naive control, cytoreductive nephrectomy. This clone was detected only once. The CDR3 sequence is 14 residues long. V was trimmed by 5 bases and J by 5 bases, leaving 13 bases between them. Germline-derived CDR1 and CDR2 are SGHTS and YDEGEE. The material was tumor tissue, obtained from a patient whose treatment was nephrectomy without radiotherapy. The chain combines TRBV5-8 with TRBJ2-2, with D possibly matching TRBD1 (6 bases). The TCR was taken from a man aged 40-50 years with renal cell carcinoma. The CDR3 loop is CASRYRVRTGELFF. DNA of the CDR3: TGTGCCAGCAGATACAGGGTTCGTACCGGGGAGCTGTTTTTT.